Sequencing of this T cell receptor (beta chain) was carried out in a study of cytomegalovirus exposure and HLA in healthy donors. Study-wide findings and caveats: Most of the TCR beta V segments (in an earlier analysis) were productive either about 87% or about 30% of the time. Later analysis associated a missense DCLRE1C variant with TCR beta V- and J-gene trimming.

Primers: 60 Vbeta forward and 13 Jbeta reverse. Here immunoSEQ multiplex PCR was the method, and the copy in TCRdb shows in-frame clones only, minus some. The sample consists of approximately 130,000 clones, roughly 84% of them appearing once. About this clone: What it recognizes is unknown.

Donors had nominal health at sampling but likely had unrecorded immune exposures. CDR3 length: 14 residues. J lost 2 bases, V lost 1 base, and 3 bases had no gene match. In germline, CDR1 is SGHRS, CDR2 YFSETQ. The J gene is TRBJ2-7, the V gene TRBV5-1; TRBD1 aligns across 7 bases. The sample was PBMCs. This TCR came from a girl aged 2-9 years in good health and CMV-seronegative. CDR3 sequence (DNA): TGCGCCAGCAGCTTGACAGGGGCCCCCTACGAGCAGTACTTC. Its protein product is CASSLTGAPYEQYF.